A single sample is the source of the 21 T cell receptor beta chains below, sequenced in a study of T cell responses to AZD1222 COVID-19 vaccine. Sequencing was performed with immunoSEQ multiplex PCR; in TCRdb, only in-frame clones are kept and a portion is missing. This sample has around 140,000 clones, with over 90% found just once. The sample here was peripheral blood, taken on day 0 of AZD1222 vaccination. These receptor sequences come from an adult in good health.

The V call is TRBV29-1, the J call TRBJ2-7; D gene ambiguous. The CDR3 loop spans 11 amino acids. Germline loops: CDR1 SQVTM, CDR2 ANQGSEA. Deletions cut 0 bases from V and 4 bases from J, with 4 bases between. CDR3 in DNA: TGCAGCGTTGAAGAGGTTTACGAGCAGTACTTC. It translates to CSVEEVYEQYF.

The chain employs TRBV5-1 and TRBJ1-2, with D tentatively TRBD1 (6 bases). The germline V gene has CDR1 SGHRS and CDR2 YFSETQ. There are 12 residues in the CDR3. Between the trimmed V and J ends, which lost 4 bases and 5 bases, there was a span of 9 bases. This CDR3 is CASSPQGYGYTF. In DNA, the CDR3 is TGCGCCAGCAGCCCACAGGGTTATGGCTACACCTTC.

The chain recombines TRBV6-5 with TRBJ2-2; D is perhaps TRBD2 (6 bases). V was pared by 2 bases and J by 5 bases, with 12 bases between. Germline CDR1 reads MNHEY; CDR2 reads SVGAGI. The CDR3 spans 15 residues. In DNA form, the CDR3 reads TGTGCCAGCAGTTACCGAGAAGGGAGGACCGGGGAGCTGTTTTTT. Amino acids: CASSYREGRTGELFF.

The V gene is TRBV7-2, the J gene TRBJ2-1; tentative D call: TRBD1 (6 bases). Germline V gene sequence: CDR1 SGHTA, CDR2 FQGNSA. V was pared by 3 bases and J by 5 bases, with 17 bases between. The CDR3 loop spans 16 amino acids. CDR3 amino acids: CASSFQIRTGNNEQFF. The DNA of the CDR3 is TGTGCCAGCAGCTTCCAAATCCGCACAGGGAACAATGAGCAGTTCTTC.

This chain connects TRBV2 to TRBJ2-5, with 7 bases aligning to TRBD1. V lost 8 bases, J lost 3 bases, and 9 bases stayed unmatched. CDR3 size: 14 residues. Per germline, CDR1 SNHLY and CDR2 FYNNEI. The CDR3 nucleotides read TGTGCCAGCCAGACAGGGACGGGTAAAGAGACCCAGTACTTC. Translation: CASQTGTGKETQYF.

The chain links TRBV5-1 to TRBJ2-7; the D gene is possibly TRBD2 (6 bases). V was pared by 4 bases and J by 2 bases, with 16 bases between. CDR3 size: 15 residues. The germline gives CDR1 SGHRS, CDR2 YFSETQ. CDR3 sequence: CASSQVEGNPYEQYF. CDR3 DNA sequence: TGCGCCAGCAGCCAGGTGGAGGGGAATCCCTACGAGCAGTACTTC.

The chain is built from TRBV28 and TRBJ2-7, with D uncertain. This CDR3 has 12 amino acids. In germline, CDR1 is MDHEN, CDR2 SYDVKM. Between the trimmed V and J ends, which lost 5 bases and 1 base, there was a span of 6 bases. CDR3 DNA sequence: TGTGCCAGCAGTCCGACATCCTACGAGCAGTACTTC. Protein: CASSPTSYEQYF.

The chain is built from TRBV7-9 and TRBJ2-7; TRBD1 might be the D (6 bases). Germline CDR1 and CDR2: SEHNR and FQNEAQ (reference sequence). This CDR3 contains 15 residues. V shed 5 bases and J shed 6 bases, with 20 bases lying between them. This chain's CDR3 is CASSIKNRDFAEQYF. The CDR3 coding sequence is TGTGCCAGCAGCATCAAAAACAGGGATTTCGCCGAGCAGTACTTC.

This chain links TRBV29-1 with TRBJ1-2; weak D call: TRBD1 (6 bases). Germline loops: CDR1 SQVTM, CDR2 ANQGSEA. The V end lost 6 bases, the J end lost 1 base, and 12 bases lay between the germline ends. The CDR3 spans 13 residues. The CDR3 DNA follows: TGCAGCGTCACTACAGGGTTTAACTATGGCTACACCTTC. Translation gives CSVTTGFNYGYTF.

The gene calls are TRBV27 and TRBJ2-3, with TRBD2 matching over 10 bases. Trimming at V came to 0 bases and at J to 0 bases, leaving 9 bases not matched to a gene. CDR3 length equals 19 residues. The germline V gene encodes CDR1 MNHEY and CDR2 SMNVEV (reference sequence). This chain's CDR3 is CASSLSTLAGDLSTDTQYF. Here the CDR3 DNA reads TGTGCCAGCAGTTTATCAACCCTAGCGGGAGACCTTAGCACAGATACGCAGTATTTT.

This clone was recorded once. This chain uses TRBV10-3 with TRBJ2-7; 11 bases align to TRBD2. J was trimmed by 3 bases and V by 3 bases; bases with no gene match: 1. The CDR3 has 14 residues. Looked up from germline, CDR1 is ENHRY and CDR2 is SYGVKD. The CDR3 nucleotides read TGTGCCATCAGTGAACTAGCGGGAGACTACGAGCAGTACTTC. Translation: CAISELAGDYEQYF.

The chain is built from TRBV6-5 and TRBJ1-2, with 9 positions matching TRBD1. V shed 2 bases, J shed 6 bases, and the junction held 4 bases outside the gene matches. CDR1 is MNHEY and CDR2 is SVGAGI in the germline V gene. This CDR3 has 14 residues. The CDR3 DNA is TGTGCCAGCAGTTACGGGGACAGGGAAAATGGCTACACCTTC. It codes for CASSYGDRENGYTF.

V gene TRBV18 combines with J gene TRBJ2-5; D is unclear. CDR3 length: 15 residues. The V end lost 2 bases, the J end lost 1 base, and 11 bases lay between the germline ends. Germline CDR1 reads KGHSH; CDR2 reads LQKENI. Here the CDR3 reads CASSPAKTLQETQYF. The CDR3 DNA sequence: TGTGCCAGCTCACCAGCAAAAACGCTCCAAGAGACCCAGTACTTC.

This CDR3 reads CASSHDKGEQYF. CDR3 sequence (DNA): TGTGCCAGCAGCCACGACAAGGGAGAGCAGTACTTC. V usage is TRBV6-5 and J usage is TRBJ2-7, with D hard to call. From germline, CDR1 is MNHEY and CDR2 SVGAGI. Trimming took off 6 bases at V and 7 bases at J, with 13 bases between the two ends. The CDR3 sequence is 12 residues long.

This sequence joins TRBV6-2 or TRBV6-3 and TRBJ1-5; no reliable D call. Germline assignment: CDR1 MNHEY and CDR2 SVGEGT. This CDR3 is built from 13 residues. Trimming left V 0 bases short and J 6 bases short, with 6 bases between. In DNA form, the CDR3 reads TGTGCCAGCAGTTACTCGAGCGGTCAGCCCCAGCATTTT. This sequence encodes CASSYSSGQPQHF.

This chain connects TRBV15 to TRBJ1-5; D might be TRBD1 (6 bases). This CDR3 contains 13 residues. Germline V gene lookup returns CDR1 LNHNV and CDR2 YYDKDF (reference sequence). Deletions cut 7 bases from V and 4 bases from J, with 11 bases between. CDR3 in amino acids: CATIRQVNQPQHF. The CDR3 DNA is TGTGCCACCATTCGACAGGTTAATCAGCCCCAGCATTTT.

The rearrangement joins TRBV5-4 to TRBJ1-2; tentatively, D is TRBD1 (5 bases). This CDR3 spans 13 amino acids. Germline CDR1 SGHNT, CDR2 YYREEE (reference sequence). The V gene lost 4 bases and the J gene lost 1 base, with 8 bases spanning the gap. The CDR3: CASSLQVNYGYTF. CDR3 sequence (DNA): TGTGCCAGCAGCCTACAGGTTAACTATGGCTACACCTTC.

The rearrangement links TRBV6-5 to TRBJ1-2; tentatively, D is TRBD1 (5 bases). The CDR3 runs to 15 residues. Deletions cut 0 bases from V and 8 bases from J, with 16 bases between. CDR1 is MNHEY and CDR2 is SVGAGI in the germline V gene. As DNA, the CDR3 is TGTGCCAGCAGTTACTCGGGGCCAGCCCCTAGCGGCTACACCTTC. It specifies CASSYSGPAPSGYTF.

This chain connects TRBV19 to TRBJ2-1; 13 nucleotides line up with TRBD2. Germline loops: CDR1 LNHDA, CDR2 SQIVND (reference sequence). The CDR3 extends over 17 amino acids. V shed 6 bases and J 6 bases; nucleotides not matched to a gene: 11. CDR3 protein: CASRLAGGPLSSNEQFF. The DNA for the CDR3 is TGTGCCAGTAGACTAGCGGGAGGGCCATTGTCGTCCAATGAGCAGTTCTTC.

The chain links TRBV10-1 to TRBJ1-4; TRBD1 might be the D (5 bases). This CDR3 is built from 12 residues. Looked up from germline, CDR1 is WNHNN and CDR2 is SYGVQD (reference sequence). Between the trimmed V and J ends, which lost 6 bases and 7 bases, there was a span of 9 bases. CDR3 in DNA: TGCGCCAGCAGCGGGGGTACTGAAAAACTGTTTTTT. Translating gives CASSGGTEKLFF.

The chain employs TRBV19 and TRBJ2-7; 7 bases line up with TRBD1. Germline trimming cut 5 bases from V and 1 base from J; bases unmatched to any gene: 5. The CDR3 loop spans 14 amino acids. Germline CDR1 LNHDA, CDR2 SQIVND (reference sequence). The CDR3 protein is CASSAGTASYEQYF. CDR3 DNA sequence: TGTGCCAGTAGTGCCGGGACAGCTTCCTACGAGCAGTACTTC.